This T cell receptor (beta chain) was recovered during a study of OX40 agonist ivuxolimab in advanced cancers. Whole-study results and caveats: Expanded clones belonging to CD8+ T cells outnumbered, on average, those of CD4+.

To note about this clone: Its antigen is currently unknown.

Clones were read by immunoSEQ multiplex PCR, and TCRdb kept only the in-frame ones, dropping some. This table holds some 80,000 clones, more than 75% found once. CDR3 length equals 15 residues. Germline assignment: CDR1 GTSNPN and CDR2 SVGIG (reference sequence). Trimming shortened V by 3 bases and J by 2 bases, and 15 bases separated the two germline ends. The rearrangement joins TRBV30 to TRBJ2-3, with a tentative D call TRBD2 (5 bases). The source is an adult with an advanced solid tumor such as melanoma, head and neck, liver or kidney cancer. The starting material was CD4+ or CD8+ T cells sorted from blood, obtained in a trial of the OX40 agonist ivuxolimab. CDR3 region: CAWSLDGGSTDTQYF. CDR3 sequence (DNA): TGTGCCTGGAGCTTGGACGGAGGATCCACAGATACGCAGTATTTT.